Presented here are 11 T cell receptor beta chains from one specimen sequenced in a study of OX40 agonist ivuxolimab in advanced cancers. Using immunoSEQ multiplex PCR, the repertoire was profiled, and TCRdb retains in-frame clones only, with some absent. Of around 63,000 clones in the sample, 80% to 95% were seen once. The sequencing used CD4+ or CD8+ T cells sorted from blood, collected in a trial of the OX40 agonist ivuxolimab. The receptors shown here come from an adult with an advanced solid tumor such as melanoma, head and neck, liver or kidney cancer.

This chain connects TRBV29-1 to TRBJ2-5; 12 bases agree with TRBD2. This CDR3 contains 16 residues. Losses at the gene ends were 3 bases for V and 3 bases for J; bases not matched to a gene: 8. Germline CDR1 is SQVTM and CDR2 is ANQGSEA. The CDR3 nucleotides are TGCAGCGTTGATCGGACTAGCGGGACCCTGGAAGAGACCCAGTACTTC. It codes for CSVDRTSGTLEETQYF.

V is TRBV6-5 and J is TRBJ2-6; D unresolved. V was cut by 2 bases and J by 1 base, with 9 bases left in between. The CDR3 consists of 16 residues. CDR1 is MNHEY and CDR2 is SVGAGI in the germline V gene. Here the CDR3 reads CASSYLGRSGANVLTF. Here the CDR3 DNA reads TGTGCCAGCAGTTACCTCGGCCGGTCTGGGGCCAACGTCCTGACTTTC.

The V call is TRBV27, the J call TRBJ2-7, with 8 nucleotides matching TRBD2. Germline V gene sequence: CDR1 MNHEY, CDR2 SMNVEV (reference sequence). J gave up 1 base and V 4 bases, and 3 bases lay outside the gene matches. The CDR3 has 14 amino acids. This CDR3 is CASSYGGRSYEQYF. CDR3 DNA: TGTGCCAGCAGTTATGGCGGGAGGTCCTACGAGCAGTACTTC.

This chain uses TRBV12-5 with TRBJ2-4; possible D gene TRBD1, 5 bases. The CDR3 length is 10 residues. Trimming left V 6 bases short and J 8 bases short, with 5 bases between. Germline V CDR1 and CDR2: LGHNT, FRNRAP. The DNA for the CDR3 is TGTGCTAGTGGCAGGGACATTCAGTACTTC. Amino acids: CASGRDIQYF.

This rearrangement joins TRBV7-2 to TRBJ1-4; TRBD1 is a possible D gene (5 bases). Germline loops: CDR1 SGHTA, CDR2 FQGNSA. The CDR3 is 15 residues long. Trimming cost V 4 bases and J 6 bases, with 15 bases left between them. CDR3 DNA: TGTGCCAGCAGCTACCTACCTGGACAAGATGAAAAACTGTTTTTT. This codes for CASSYLPGQDEKLFF.

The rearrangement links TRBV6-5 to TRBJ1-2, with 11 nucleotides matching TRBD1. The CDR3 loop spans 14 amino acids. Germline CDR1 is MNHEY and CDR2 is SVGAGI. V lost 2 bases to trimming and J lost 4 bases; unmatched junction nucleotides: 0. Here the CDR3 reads CASSYGTGGYGYTF. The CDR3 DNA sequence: TGTGCCAGCAGTTACGGGACAGGGGGCTATGGCTACACCTTC.

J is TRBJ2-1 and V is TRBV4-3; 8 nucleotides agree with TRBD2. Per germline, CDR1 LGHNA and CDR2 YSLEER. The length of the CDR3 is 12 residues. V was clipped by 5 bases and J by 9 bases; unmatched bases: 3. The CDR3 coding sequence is TGCGCCAGCAGCACGGGGGGGGGTGAGCAGTTCTTC. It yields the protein CASSTGGGEQFF.

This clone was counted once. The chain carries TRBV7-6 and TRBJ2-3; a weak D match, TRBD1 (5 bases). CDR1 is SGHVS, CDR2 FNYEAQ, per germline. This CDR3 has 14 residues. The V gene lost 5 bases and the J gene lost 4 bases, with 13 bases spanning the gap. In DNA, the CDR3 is TGTGCCAGCAGCGCAACAGGTGTCCCAGATACGCAGTATTTT. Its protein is CASSATGVPDTQYF.

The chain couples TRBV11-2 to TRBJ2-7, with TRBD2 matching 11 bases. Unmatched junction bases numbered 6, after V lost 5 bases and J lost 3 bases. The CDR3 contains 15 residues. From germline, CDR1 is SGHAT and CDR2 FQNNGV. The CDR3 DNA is TGTGCCAGCAGCACCCGACTAGCGGGGATCTACGAGCAGTACTTC. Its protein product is CASSTRLAGIYEQYF. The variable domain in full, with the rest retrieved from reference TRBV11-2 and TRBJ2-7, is EAGVAQSPRYKIIEKRQSVAFWCNPISGHATLYWYQQILGQGPKLLIQFQNNGVVDDSQLPKDRFSAERLKGVDSTLKIQPAKLEDSAVYLCASSTRLAGIYEQYFGPGTRLTVT.

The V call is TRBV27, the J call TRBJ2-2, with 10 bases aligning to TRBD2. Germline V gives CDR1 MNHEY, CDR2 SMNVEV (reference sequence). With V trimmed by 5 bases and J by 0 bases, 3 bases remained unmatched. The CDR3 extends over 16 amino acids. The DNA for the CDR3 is TGTGCCAGCAGTATCGGGACTAGCGCGAACACCGGGGAGCTGTTTTTT. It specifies CASSIGTSANTGELFF.

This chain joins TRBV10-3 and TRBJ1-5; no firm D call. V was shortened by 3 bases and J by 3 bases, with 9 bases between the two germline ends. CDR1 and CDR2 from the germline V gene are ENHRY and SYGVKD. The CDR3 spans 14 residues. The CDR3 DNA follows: TGTGCCATCAGTGAAGTGGGAAACAATCAGCCCCAGCATTTT. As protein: CAISEVGNNQPQHF.